This T cell receptor (beta chain) was sequenced in a study of cytomegalovirus exposure and HLA in healthy donors. Study outcomes and limitations: Reports state that TCR beta sequences accurately predicted most subjects' HLA-A and HLA-B alleles. In a later analysis, a missense DCLRE1C variant was linked to TCR beta V- and J-gene trimming.

PCR amplification relied on 60 Vbeta primers (plus 13 Jbeta primers). Here immunoSEQ multiplex PCR was the method, and the copy in TCRdb shows in-frame clones only, minus some. The sample consists of roughly 130,000 clones, about four fifths of them appearing once. This clone appeared a few times. Its antigen is still unknown. This CDR3 is 16 amino acids long. Specimen: PBMCs. The chain has TRBV21-1 and TRBJ2-5; the DNA was not used to check the table's D call, TRBD1. TRBV21-1 is tagged as a pseudogene. The receptor was derived from a man aged 25 to 40 in good health and CMV-seronegative. The CDR3 here is CASQVGQGGRQETQYF. CDR3 DNA: TGTGCCAGCCAGGTGGGACAGGGCGGTAGGCAAGAGACCCAGTACTTC.